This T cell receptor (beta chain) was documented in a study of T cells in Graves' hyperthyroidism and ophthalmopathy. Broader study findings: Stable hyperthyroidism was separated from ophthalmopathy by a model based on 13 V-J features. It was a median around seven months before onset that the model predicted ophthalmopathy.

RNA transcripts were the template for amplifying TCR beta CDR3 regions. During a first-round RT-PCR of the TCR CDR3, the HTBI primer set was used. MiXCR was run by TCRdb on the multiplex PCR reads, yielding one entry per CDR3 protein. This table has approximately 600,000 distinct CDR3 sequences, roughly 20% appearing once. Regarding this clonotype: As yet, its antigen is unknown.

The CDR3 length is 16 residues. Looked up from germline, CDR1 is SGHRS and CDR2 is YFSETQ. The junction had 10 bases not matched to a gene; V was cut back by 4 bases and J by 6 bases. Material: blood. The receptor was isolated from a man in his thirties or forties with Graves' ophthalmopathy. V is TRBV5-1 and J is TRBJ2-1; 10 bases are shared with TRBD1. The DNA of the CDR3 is TGCGCCAGCAGCGCGAATTCCGGGACAGGGGTCAATGAGCAGTTCTTC. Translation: CASSANSGTGVNEQFF.